Below, one T cell receptor beta chain is given with its context. The CDR3 has 15 amino acids. Germline assignment: CDR1 DFQATT and CDR2 SNEGSKA (reference sequence). Trimming removed 0 bases from V and 7 bases from J; junction bases left unmatched: 5. TCRdb reprocessed the 5' RACE reads via MiXCR and lists one record per CDR3 protein. Of around 530,000 distinct CDR3 sequences listed, around 15% were seen once; the top ten hold roughly 0.46%. This sample was taken from a study of identical twins. This sample was also put to use in a study of yellow fever vaccine responses in identical twins.

The specimen sequenced was CD4+ T cells sorted from blood. The V call is TRBV20-1, the J call TRBJ2-2; 10 bases agree with TRBD2. The TCR was taken from a woman aged 18 to 35 in good health. In nucleotides, the CDR3 is TGCAGTGCTAGAGAATTAGGACTAGCGGACGGGGAGCTGTTTTTT. The encoded protein is CSARELGLADGELFF.